This T cell receptor beta chain was found in a study of identical twins. This clonotype has a handful of counts. No antigen is known for it. Study-wide points: Conclusions relied on cross-sectional statistical analysis, not following the same donors.

This CDR3 spans 16 amino acids. The V end lost 5 bases, the J end lost 0 bases, and 15 bases lay between the germline ends. CDR1 is SGHAT and CDR2 is FQNNGV in the germline V gene. TCRdb reprocessed the 5' RACE reads via MiXCR and lists one record per CDR3 protein. The table shows about 470,000 distinct CDR3 sequences, with approximately 25% occurring only once. These same data were also listed under a study on T cells expressing NK-cell markers. That study reports: An anti-gamma-delta TCR antibody restricted sorting to alpha-beta TCR T cells in several experiments. In over 5 donors, dominant CD3+CD56+NKG2C+ clonotypes ranked among the top 10 CD8+ clonotypes.

The sequence was collected from a woman aged 18-35 years in good health. Sequenced input: CD4+ T cells sorted from blood. V is TRBV11-2 and J is TRBJ2-3; the D gene is possibly TRBD1 (6 bases). The CDR3 loop reads CASSPNPRGSTDTQYF. As DNA, the CDR3 is TGTGCCAGCAGCCCCAACCCCAGGGGAAGCACAGATACGCAGTATTTT.